Listed here is a single TCR beta chain. Measured with immunoSEQ multiplex PCR; TCRdb has only the in-frame clones, and not every one. The sample carries some 240,000 clones, about 91% recorded once. The data are from a study of blood T cell repertoires in COVID-19. Looking at the study overall: Sites across the United States, Italy and Spain contributed samples from acute and convalescent COVID-19.

The CDR3 covers 18 residues. Sequenced sample: peripheral blood. The chain recombines TRBV21-1 with TRBJ1-1; TRBD1 is the table's D call, not checked against the DNA. TRBV21-1 is shown as a pseudogene. The sequence derives from a woman in her thirties or forties who had recovered from COVID-19. CDR3 sequence reads: CASVEVRTGGPFDTEAFF. DNA for the CDR3: TGTGCCAGCGTAGAGGTTCGGACAGGAGGACCGTTTGACACTGAAGCTTTCTTT.